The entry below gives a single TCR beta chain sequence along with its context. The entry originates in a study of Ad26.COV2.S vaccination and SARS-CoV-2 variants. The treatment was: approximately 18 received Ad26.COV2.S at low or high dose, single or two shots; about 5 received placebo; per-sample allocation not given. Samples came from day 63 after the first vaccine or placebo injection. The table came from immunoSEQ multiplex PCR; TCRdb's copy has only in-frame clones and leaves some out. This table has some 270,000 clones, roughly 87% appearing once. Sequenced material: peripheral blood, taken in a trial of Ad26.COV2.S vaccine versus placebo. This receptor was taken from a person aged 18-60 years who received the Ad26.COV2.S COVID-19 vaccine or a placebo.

This chain's CDR3 is CASRKRVSGANVLTF. CDR3 DNA: TGTGCCAGCAGGAAAAGGGTCTCTGGGGCCAACGTCCTGACTTTC. This rearrangement joins TRBV2 to TRBJ2-6; the D is unclear. Germline CDR1 reads SNHLY; CDR2 reads FYNNEI. V was pared by 6 bases and J by 0 bases, with 9 bases between. This CDR3 is built from 15 residues.